This entry describes one TCR beta chain. These data originate in a study of CD8 T cells in ankylosing spondylitis. TCRdb redid the calling of the 5' RACE reads with MiXCR, one entry per CDR3 protein. There are 200,000 to 300,000 distinct CDR3 sequences in the sample; about 10% occur only once, and less than 8% lies in the top ten. Germline-derived CDR1 and CDR2 are LGHDT and YNNKEL (reference sequence). The CDR3 runs 12 residues. V was clipped by 3 bases and J by 9 bases, with 8 bases between them. Sequencing was carried out using blood, either unsorted or a sorted T cell fraction (not recorded which). The TCR sequence derives from a male donor with ankylosing spondylitis or in good health (not recorded which). V is TRBV3-1 and J is TRBJ2-2, with D tentatively TRBD2 (5 bases). Here the CDR3 reads CASSHWRRELFF. Written as DNA, the CDR3 is TGTGCCAGCAGCCATTGGAGGCGGGAGCTGTTTTTT. Full variable domain (outside the CDR3, taken from reference TRBV3-1 and TRBJ2-2): DTAVSQTPKYLVTQMGNDKSIKCEQNLGHDTMYWYKQDSKKFLKIMFSYNNKELIINETVPNRFSPKSPDKAHLNLHINSLELGDSAVYFCASSHWRRELFFGEGSRLTVL.